This entry is about one T cell receptor beta chain. The repertoire was sequenced with immunoSEQ multiplex PCR; TCRdb's copy has only in-frame clones and lacks some. The sample has 55,000 to 70,000 clones, about 92% seen once. The data stem from a study of cytomegalovirus exposure and HLA in healthy donors. Study as a whole: The 100 to 150 validation repertoires matched the 500 to 750 first-cohort repertoires in platform, a later analysis reported.

Trimming pared 6 bases from V and 0 bases from J, leaving 12 bases between. Germline V gene data show CDR1 as MDHEN and CDR2 as SYDVKM. The CDR3 spans 15 residues. Donors were drawn from the 120-subject validation cohort, separate from the roughly 610-subject first cohort. Sample: PBMCs. The chain employs TRBV28 and TRBJ2-1; D might be TRBD2 (6 bases). The TCR sequence derives from a man in his late teens or twenties in good health and CMV-seropositive. This CDR3 reads CASRAGPSSYNEQFF. CDR3 in DNA: TGTGCCAGCAGGGCGGGACCCAGCTCCTACAATGAGCAGTTCTTC.